The present T cell receptor (beta chain) was sequenced within a study of blood T cell repertoires in COVID-19. Study summary: The United States, Italy and Spain provided the acute and convalescent COVID-19 samples. T cells, B-cell-depleted T cells, or PBMCs supplied cDNA or gDNA.

Using immunoSEQ multiplex PCR, the repertoire was profiled, and TCRdb retains in-frame clones only, with some absent. Altogether hundreds of thousands of clones are present, around 90% being singletons, with the ten largest covering 1% to 1.5%. This CDR3 is built from 13 residues. Trimming took off 2 bases at V and 4 bases at J, with 5 bases between the two ends. The germline V gene has CDR1 MDHEN and CDR2 SYDVKM. The chain has TRBV28 and TRBJ1-4, with D hard to call. The source of this sequence is a man between 70 and 80 years old with acute or convalescent COVID-19. Sequencing was carried out using peripheral blood. The CDR3 DNA follows: TGTGCCAGCAGTTTAATACTTAATGAAAAACTGTTTTTT. Its translation is CASSLILNEKLFF. The full variable domain, in which reference TRBV28 and TRBJ1-4 provide the parts outside the CDR3, is DVKVTQSSRYLVKRTGEKVFLECVQDMDHENMFWYRQDPGLGLRLIYFSYDVKMKEKGDIPEGYSVSREKKERFSLILESASTNQTSMYLCASSLILNEKLFFGSGTQLSVL.